Below, 13 T cell receptor beta chains from the same sample are listed, as sequenced in a study of blood T cell repertoires in COVID-19. Sequencing was performed with immunoSEQ multiplex PCR; in TCRdb, only in-frame clones are kept and a portion is missing. Of around 46,000 clones detected, around 86% appear once; the ten largest clones hold approximately 15%. Sequencing was carried out using peripheral blood. Receptor source: a human donor in a cohort sampled during active COVID-19.

The rearrangement links TRBV7-9 to TRBJ2-2; 8 bases match TRBD1. The germline V gene encodes CDR1 SEHNR and CDR2 FQNEAQ (reference sequence). V was pared by 5 bases and J by 4 bases, with 6 bases of the junction left unmatched. This CDR3 contains 15 residues. CDR3 bases: TGTGCCAGCAGCCCAGGGGGCCCCTCCACCGGGGAGCTGTTTTTT. Amino acid sequence: CASSPGGPSTGELFF.

CDR3 in amino acids: CASSLESGGNEQYF. The CDR3 bases are TGTGCCAGCAGCTTGGAATCGGGAGGGAACGAGCAGTACTTC. The genes are TRBV7-6 and TRBJ2-7, with 8 nucleotides matching TRBD2. V gave up 3 bases and J gave up 5 bases; unmatched junction bases: 6. The CDR3 length is 14 residues. The germline V gene has CDR1 SGHVS and CDR2 FNYEAQ.

The gene calls are TRBV4-1 and TRBJ2-1; the match to TRBD2 covers 9 bases. Germline lookup yields CDR1 MGHRA and CDR2 YSYEKL. This CDR3 has 16 amino acids. Losses at the gene ends were 7 bases for V and 8 bases for J; bases not matched to a gene: 15. CDR3 residues: CASTLRLAAQRDEQFF. As DNA, the CDR3 is TGCGCCAGCACCTTGCGACTAGCGGCCCAACGCGATGAGCAGTTCTTC.

This clone has just one count. The CDR3 is CASKGLGPYEQYF. The CDR3 DNA reads TGTGCCAGCAAGGGCTTGGGGCCCTACGAGCAGTACTTC. The chain is built from TRBV2 and TRBJ2-7; weak D call: TRBD1 (5 bases). From germline, CDR1 is SNHLY and CDR2 FYNNEI. The CDR3 totals 13 residues. The V gene lost 7 bases and the J gene lost 2 bases, with 12 bases spanning the gap.

This clone was counted a few times. Distinct nucleotide sequences in the sample also encode this CDR3. This chain joins TRBV5-6 and TRBJ1-1; weak D call: TRBD1 (5 bases). This CDR3 is 13 amino acids long. In germline, CDR1 is SGHDT, CDR2 YYEEEE. Trimming cost V 0 bases and J 7 bases, with 10 bases left between them. The chain's CDR3 is CASSLGRGGEAFF. The CDR3 DNA follows: TGTGCCAGCAGCTTGGGGCGGGGGGGTGAAGCTTTCTTT.

CDR3 in amino acids: CASSPGTQEETQYF. The DNA of the CDR3 is TGTGCCAGCTCACCTGGGACACAAGAAGAGACCCAGTACTTC. The chain recombines TRBV18 with TRBJ2-5, with D possibly matching TRBD1 (6 bases). Germline CDR1 KGHSH, CDR2 LQKENI. There are 14 residues in the CDR3. V was clipped by 3 bases and J by 3 bases, with 11 bases between them. The full variable domain, with the rest looked up from reference TRBV18 and TRBJ2-5, is NAGVMQNPRHLVRRRGQEARLRCSPMKGHSHVYWYRQLPEEGLKFMVYLQKENIIDESGMPKERFSAEFPKEGPSILRIQQVVRGDSAAYFCASSPGTQEETQYFGPGTRLLVL.

V is TRBV9 and J is TRBJ1-4; D is unresolved. The CDR3 has 16 residues. Germline lookup yields CDR1 SGDLS and CDR2 YYNGEE. Trimming took 0 bases from V and 3 from J, leaving 12 bases between them. The chain's CDR3 is CASSVGPPFPNEKLFF. The CDR3, as DNA: TGTGCCAGCAGCGTAGGGCCACCCTTCCCTAATGAAAAACTGTTTTTT.

DNA for the CDR3: TGTGCCAGTAGTACCCGAGAGGGGAACACTGAAGCTTTCTTT. This sequence encodes CASSTREGNTEAFF. The rearrangement joins TRBV19 to TRBJ1-1; D uncertain. The CDR3 loop spans 14 amino acids. Looked up from germline, CDR1 is LNHDA and CDR2 is SQIVND (reference sequence). Trimming removed 4 bases from V and 1 base from J, with 10 bases in between.

The CDR3 DNA reads TGCGCCAGCAGCCCTGTAAAAACAGCCCCGAGCACTGAAGCTTTCTTT. It codes for CASSPVKTAPSTEAFF. The chain uses TRBV4-1 and TRBJ1-1; D gene unclear. Per the germline V gene, CDR1 is MGHRA and CDR2 is YSYEKL. The CDR3 totals 16 residues. Trimming took 4 bases from V and 4 from J, leaving 19 bases between them.

V gene TRBV5-4 combines with J gene TRBJ2-7; D call uncertain. The V and J ends lost 0 bases and 5 bases respectively, with 15 bases between them. Germline V CDR1 and CDR2: SGHNT, YYREEE (reference sequence). This CDR3 comprises 15 residues. The CDR3 DNA reads as TGTGCCAGCAGCTTGGCGCCTGCGATCGCCCACGAGCAGTACTTC. Protein sequence: CASSLAPAIAHEQYF.

The chain joins TRBV7-9 to TRBJ2-5, with unresolved D. With 0 bases removed from V and 5 bases from J, the gap between germline ends came to 10 bases. CDR3 size: 14 residues. Germline V gene data show CDR1 as SEHNR and CDR2 as FQNEAQ (reference sequence). The CDR3 DNA reads TGTGCCAGCAGCTTAGCCATCCCAGGCGAGACCCAGTACTTC. Protein sequence: CASSLAIPGETQYF.

This clone was seen just once. Here the CDR3 DNA reads TGTGCCAGCAGCACCTCGGGACAGGGTCGGGAGACCCAGTACTTC. This translates into CASSTSGQGRETQYF. The rearrangement uses TRBV2 and TRBJ2-5; 9 bases fit TRBD1. Germline values: CDR1 SNHLY, CDR2 FYNNEI. The CDR3 consists of 15 residues. With 6 bases clipped from V and 5 bases from J, the junction kept 10 bases outside the gene matches.

The rearrangement joins TRBV18 to TRBJ1-6, with D uncertain. The germline CDR1 and CDR2 sequences are KGHSH and LQKENI. Between the trimmed V and J ends, which lost 3 bases and 14 bases, there was a span of 17 bases. The CDR3 is 14 amino acids. The CDR3 spells CASSPEVLIRSLHF. The CDR3 DNA reads as TGTGCCAGCTCACCGGAGGTTTTAATCAGGTCCCTCCACTTT.